These 26 T cell receptor beta chains were sequenced from one sample in a study of Ad26.COV2.S vaccination and SARS-CoV-2 variants. Clones were read by immunoSEQ multiplex PCR, and TCRdb kept only the in-frame ones, dropping some. In the table there are 300,000 to 500,000 clones, approximately 90% of which are singletons. Described treatment: roughly 19 received Ad26.COV2.S at low or high dose, single or two shots; several received placebo; per-sample allocation not given. The study sampled participants on day 63 after the first vaccine or placebo injection. The sample consisted of peripheral blood, taken in a trial of Ad26.COV2.S vaccine versus placebo. These receptors were obtained from a person aged 18 to 65 who received the Ad26.COV2.S COVID-19 vaccine or a placebo.

This chain links TRBV5-8 with TRBJ1-1; 8 bases map to TRBD1. The CDR3 is 12 residues long. CDR1 and CDR2 from the germline V gene are SGHTS and YDEGEE. V dropped 5 bases and J dropped 12; count of bases not matched to a gene: 9. Here the CDR3 reads CASSPQGARSFF. The CDR3 DNA reads as TGTGCCAGCAGTCCCCAGGGGGCTAGGTCTTTCTTT.

The chain couples TRBV6-1 to TRBJ2-1; D possibly corresponds to TRBD2 (7 bases). The germline V gene has CDR1 MNHNS and CDR2 SASEGT. Deletions cut 1 base from V and 9 bases from J, with 16 bases between. This CDR3 is built from 15 residues. The DNA for the CDR3 is TGTGCCAGCAGTGAAGTTCTGGGGGGGCTCGGTGAGCAGTTCTTC. Protein: CASSEVLGGLGEQFF.

The V gene is TRBV3-1 (or the pseudogene TRBV3-2), the J gene TRBJ1-1, with D maybe TRBD1 (5 bases). V was shortened by 7 bases and J by 1 base, with 13 bases between the two germline ends. Germline-derived CDR1 and CDR2 are LGHDT and YNNKEL (reference sequence). This CDR3 region has 14 residues. In nucleotides, the CDR3 is TGTGCCAGCACCCGGGACCTCCGGAACACTGAAGCTTTCTTT. The encoded protein is CASTRDLRNTEAFF.

The rearrangement uses TRBV6-4 and TRBJ2-3; possible D gene TRBD2, 6 bases. Per the germline V gene, CDR1 is MRHNA and CDR2 is SNTAGT. Trimming stripped 2 bases from V and 0 bases from J, with 9 bases between. The CDR3 consists of 15 residues. Written as DNA, the CDR3 is TGTGCCAGCAGTGACGCGGGGACTAGCACAGATACGCAGTATTTT. This sequence encodes CASSDAGTSTDTQYF.

This clone was observed once. The rearrangement links TRBV3-1 (or the pseudogene TRBV3-2) to TRBJ2-5, with D possibly TRBD1 on 5 matching bases. Trimming removed 0 bases at V and 5 bases at J, with 10 bases between. The CDR3 is 14 residues long. CDR1 LGHDT and CDR2 YNNKEL come from the germline V gene (reference sequence). This chain's CDR3 is CASSQDTGPETQYF. CDR3 coding DNA: TGTGCCAGCAGCCAAGATACAGGCCCGGAGACCCAGTACTTC.

This clone has only a few counts. The CDR3 bases are TGTGCCAGCAGCCCCACCCACGGGGGCCAAGAAGCTTTCTTT. Protein product: CASSPTHGGQEAFF. The genes are TRBV7-9 and TRBJ1-1; possible D gene TRBD1, 6 bases. Germline CDR1 and CDR2: SEHNR and FQNEAQ (reference sequence). Trimming cost V 5 bases and J 8 bases, with 18 bases left between them. CDR3 length: 14 residues.

The gene calls are TRBV6-5 and TRBJ2-3; TRBD2 agrees at 8 bases. Trimming at V came to 2 bases and at J to 2 bases, leaving 6 bases not matched to a gene. From germline, CDR1 is MNHEY and CDR2 SVGAGI. The CDR3 has 16 residues. This CDR3 reads CASSYKAGGLTDTQYF. In DNA form, the CDR3 reads TGTGCCAGCAGTTACAAGGCGGGGGGCCTCACAGATACGCAGTATTTT.

V usage is TRBV5-1 and J usage is TRBJ1-4; possible D gene TRBD1, 6 bases. V was pared by 7 bases and J by 8 bases, with 24 bases between. Germline CDR1 is SGHRS and CDR2 is YFSETQ. This CDR3 contains 16 residues. In DNA form, the CDR3 reads TGCGCCAGCCGTCGGGAGGCGGGGGGGGCGAAGGAAAAACTGTTTTTT. Translation gives CASRREAGGAKEKLFF.

This CDR3 is CASGGLAGRQTQYF. In DNA, the CDR3 is TGTGCCAGCGGAGGACTAGCGGGTCGCCAGACCCAGTACTTC. The chain employs TRBV2 and TRBJ2-5; 11 bases map to TRBD2. This CDR3 is 14 amino acids long. CDR1 and CDR2 (germline): SNHLY, FYNNEI. Trimming took 8 bases from V and 6 from J; bases not matched to a gene: 8.

The V and J genes are TRBV5-1 and TRBJ2-2, with 7 bases fitting TRBD1. Germline CDR1 reads SGHRS; CDR2 reads YFSETQ. The CDR3 spans 15 residues. V dropped 3 bases and J dropped 3; count of bases not matched to a gene: 5. CDR3 amino acids: CASSSGTADTGELFF. The CDR3 DNA reads as TGCGCCAGCAGCTCCGGGACAGCGGACACCGGGGAGCTGTTTTTT.

The chain carries TRBV12-5 and TRBJ2-7; the D is unclear. This CDR3 comprises 16 residues. Trimming pared 6 bases from V and 0 bases from J, leaving 18 bases between. The germline V gene encodes CDR1 LGHNT and CDR2 FRNRAP. The CDR3 region is CASGTPFGRTSYEQYF. The CDR3, as DNA: TGTGCTAGTGGGACTCCTTTCGGTAGGACCTCCTACGAGCAGTACTTC.

This chain links TRBV19 with TRBJ2-5; the D gene is possibly TRBD2 (5 bases). Trimming removed 4 bases at V and 2 bases at J, with 14 bases between. This CDR3 has 15 residues. In germline, CDR1 is LNHDA, CDR2 SQIVND (reference sequence). The CDR3 spells CASSTGVMAQETQYF. The CDR3 coding sequence is TGTGCCAGTAGTACCGGGGTTATGGCTCAAGAGACCCAGTACTTC.

The J gene is TRBJ1-1, the V gene TRBV7-9; maybe TRBD1 (5 bases). The CDR3 extends over 14 amino acids. The V end lost 5 bases, the J end lost 1 base, and 11 bases lay between the germline ends. The V gene's germline CDR1 is SEHNR and CDR2 FQNEAQ (reference sequence). The CDR3 is CASSQGLSNTEAFF. The CDR3 DNA reads as TGTGCCAGCAGCCAGGGACTGTCGAACACTGAAGCTTTCTTT.

The chain uses TRBV6-1 and TRBJ1-2; D gene uncertain. Germline V gene data show CDR1 as MNHNS and CDR2 as SASEGT. The V end was cut by 2 bases, the J end by 3 bases, with 7 bases between. The length of the CDR3 is 13 residues. The chain's CDR3 is CASSENGDYGYTF. The DNA of the CDR3 is TGTGCCAGCAGTGAAAATGGAGACTATGGCTACACCTTC.

This CDR3 is CASSRSGHEQFF. CDR3 DNA sequence: TGTGCCAGCAGCCGATCGGGGCATGAGCAGTTCTTC. The chain couples TRBV11-2 to TRBJ2-1; D is tentatively TRBD1 or TRBD2 (5 bases each). The CDR3 runs 12 residues. The germline V gene encodes CDR1 SGHAT and CDR2 FQNNGV. V lost 5 bases and J lost 8, with 10 bases in between. Looking up the rest from reference TRBV11-2 and TRBJ2-1 gives the full variable domain: EAGVAQSPRYKIIEKRQSVAFWCNPISGHATLYWYQQILGQGPKLLIQFQNNGVVDDSQLPKDRFSAERLKGVDSTLKIQPAKLEDSAVYLCASSRSGHEQFFGPGTRLTVL.

This clone appeared a few times. V is TRBV19 and J is TRBJ2-4, with 12 nucleotides matching TRBD2. The V gene end was trimmed by 2 bases and the J gene end by 4 bases; junction bases not matched to a gene: 6. Germline assignment: CDR1 LNHDA and CDR2 SQIVND (reference sequence). CDR3 length equals 17 residues. The CDR3 coding sequence is TGTGCCAGTAGTATACTGAGCGGACTAGCGGGGAAAAACATTCAGTACTTC. This codes for CASSILSGLAGKNIQYF.

V and J are TRBV5-4 and TRBJ1-1, with 8 bases lining up with TRBD1. Germline loops: CDR1 SGHNT, CDR2 YYREEE (reference sequence). This CDR3 comprises 14 residues. Trimming removed 2 bases from V and 6 bases from J; junction bases left unmatched: 6. In DNA, the CDR3 is TGTGCCAGCAGCTTCGACAGGGGAAGTGCTGAAGCTTTCTTT. Amino acids: CASSFDRGSAEAFF.

The chain couples TRBV3-1 (or the pseudogene TRBV3-2) to TRBJ1-6, with D possibly TRBD1 on 5 matching bases. Trimming pared 6 bases from V and 9 bases from J, leaving 12 bases between. Germline V lookup: CDR1 LGHDT, CDR2 YNNKEL (reference sequence). The CDR3 has 13 residues. CDR3 nucleotide sequence: TGTGCCAGCAGGACCGAAACAGGTTCACCCCTCCACTTT. Amino acids: CASRTETGSPLHF.

The V gene is TRBV7-9, the J gene TRBJ1-2; D is possibly TRBD1 (5 bases). V was cut by 2 bases and J by 8 bases, with 9 bases left in between. The germline V gene encodes CDR1 SEHNR and CDR2 FQNEAQ (reference sequence). The CDR3 runs 12 residues. The CDR3 loop is CASSLIRDGYTF. CDR3 coding DNA: TGTGCCAGCAGCTTAATAAGGGACGGCTACACCTTC.

The chain recombines TRBV6-5 with TRBJ1-2, with D possibly being TRBD1 (6 bases). The germline V gene has CDR1 MNHEY and CDR2 SVGAGI. The CDR3 totals 14 residues. V was cut by 6 bases and J by 8 bases, with 19 bases left in between. DNA of the CDR3: TGTGCCAGCAGCTCGACAGGAATCCTATGGGGCTACACCTTC. Encoded protein: CASSSTGILWGYTF.

The rearrangement joins TRBV19 to TRBJ1-5; 10 bases match TRBD1. CDR1 LNHDA and CDR2 SQIVND come from the germline V gene (reference sequence). The CDR3 spans 13 residues. Trimming at V came to 9 bases and at J to 7 bases, leaving 6 bases not matched to a gene. DNA for the CDR3: TGTGCCAGCCATGGACAGGGGGGGCAGCCCCAGCATTTT. Translation: CASHGQGGQPQHF.

The J gene is TRBJ2-2, the V gene TRBV12-3 or TRBV12-4, with D unresolved. Trimming took off 7 bases at V and 4 bases at J, with 10 bases between the two ends. The CDR3 has 13 amino acids. The CDR3 sequence is CASTSERTGELFF. DNA for the CDR3: TGTGCCAGCACTTCCGAACGCACCGGGGAGCTGTTTTTT.

This clone has just one count. This sequence joins TRBV27 and TRBJ1-1, with D hard to call. The ends were cut back, 2 bases at V and 7 bases at J, with 11 bases in the middle. The CDR3 spans 13 residues. In germline, CDR1 is MNHEY, CDR2 SMNVEV (reference sequence). The CDR3 protein is CASSLVSASEAFF. The CDR3 DNA reads as TGTGCCAGCAGTTTAGTGTCAGCCAGTGAAGCTTTCTTT.

In nucleotides, the CDR3 is TGCGCCAGCAGCCAAGAAGTAAGCGGGGGGGCTCAATATTTT. It codes for CASSQEVSGGAQYF. The chain employs TRBV4-1 and TRBJ2-3; 10 nucleotides align to TRBD2. The V gene's germline CDR1 is MGHRA and CDR2 YSYEKL. The junction had 9 bases not matched to a gene; V was cut back by 0 bases and J by 15 bases. CDR3 length: 14 amino acids.

The rearrangement uses TRBV12-5 and TRBJ1-4, with D maybe TRBD1 (6 bases). This CDR3 has 15 amino acids. Germline V gene data show CDR1 as LGHNT and CDR2 as FRNRAP. The ends were cut back, 0 bases at V and 5 bases at J, with 10 bases in the middle. This CDR3 reads CASGLVQGLNEKLFF. The CDR3 DNA reads TGTGCTAGTGGTTTGGTACAGGGCTTGAATGAAAAACTGTTTTTT.

The chain joins TRBV3-1 (or the pseudogene TRBV3-2) to TRBJ2-2; 13 bases map to TRBD2. This CDR3 is 16 amino acids long. Germline CDR1 and CDR2: LGHDT and YNNKEL (reference sequence). V shed 4 bases and J 5 bases; nucleotides not matched to a gene: 4. CDR3 in amino acids: CASSLLAGGRTGELFF. The CDR3, as DNA: TGTGCCAGCAGCCTACTAGCGGGGGGGCGGACCGGGGAGCTGTTTTTT.